This T cell receptor beta chain was sequenced in a study of vaccination and CD4 T cells after COVID-19. Details on this clonotype: Its antigen is currently unknown.

Sequenced with the Oncomine TCR Beta short-read assay was DNA taken from cultured CD4+ T cells. Each CDR3 protein gets one entry after TCRdb re-called the PCR reads with MiXCR. The top ten clones hold about 3% of a sample with nearly 20,000 distinct CDR3 sequences, approximately 44% of them seen once. Treatment described: roughly 11-day PBMC culture with coronavirus spike peptide pools or control peptides (ViraFEST assay). CDR3 size: 14 residues. CDR1 LNHNV and CDR2 YYDKDF come from the germline V gene (reference sequence). V shed 3 bases and J 4 bases; nucleotides not matched to a gene: 1. The specimen comprised CD4+ T cells from blood, cultured in vitro, sampled after SARS-CoV-2 vaccination. The sequence came from a human donor who had recovered from COVID-19. The V and J genes are TRBV15 and TRBJ1-5; 9 bases fit TRBD1. The CDR3 DNA is TGTGCCACCAGCAGGGACAGGGGAAATCAGCCCCAGCATTTT. It encodes CATSRDRGNQPQHF.